This TCR beta chain derives from a study of post-analysis software for immune sequencing data. Study-level points and caveats: Roughly 5 TRBV segments (TRBV5-6, TRBV5-1 and TRBV20-1 among them) occurred more frequently in patients than in controls.

The CDR3 consists of 12 residues. Germline assignment: CDR1 MNHEY and CDR2 SVGEGT. Trimming removed 4 bases from V and 3 bases from J, with 4 bases in between. Every TCR beta cDNA library bore unique molecular identifiers. From the PCR reads, TCRdb called clonotypes with MiXCR, one entry per CDR3 protein. This sample has 600,000 to 700,000 distinct CDR3 sequences, with approximately 59% found just once. A word on this clonotype: What it binds is not known.

The material sequenced was blood. This rearrangement joins TRBV6-2 or TRBV6-3 to TRBJ1-5; unclear D gene. The sequence was collected from a girl aged 2-15 years with multiple sclerosis. Here the CDR3 DNA reads TGTGCCAGCAGTTCGAACAATCAGCCCCAGCATTTT. This codes for CASSSNNQPQHF.